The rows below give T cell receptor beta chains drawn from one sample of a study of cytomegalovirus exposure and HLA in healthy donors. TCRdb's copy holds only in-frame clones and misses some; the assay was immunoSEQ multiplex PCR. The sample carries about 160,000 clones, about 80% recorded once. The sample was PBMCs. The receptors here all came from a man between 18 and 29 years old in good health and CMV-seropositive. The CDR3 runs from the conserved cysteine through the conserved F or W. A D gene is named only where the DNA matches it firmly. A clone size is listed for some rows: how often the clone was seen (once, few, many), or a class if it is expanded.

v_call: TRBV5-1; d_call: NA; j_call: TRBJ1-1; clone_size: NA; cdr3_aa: CASSSRVDRTEAFF; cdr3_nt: TGCGCCAGCAGCTCCCGGGTGGATAGGACTGAAGCTTTCTTT
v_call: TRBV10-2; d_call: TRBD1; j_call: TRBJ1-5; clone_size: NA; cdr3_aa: CASSESTLGTGRQHF; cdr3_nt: TGCGCCAGCAGTGAGTCGACTCTGGGGACAGGGAGGCAGCATTTT
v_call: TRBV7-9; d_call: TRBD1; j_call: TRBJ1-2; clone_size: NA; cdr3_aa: CASSADRVYGYTF; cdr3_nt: TGTGCCAGCAGCGCCGACAGGGTCTATGGCTACACCTTC
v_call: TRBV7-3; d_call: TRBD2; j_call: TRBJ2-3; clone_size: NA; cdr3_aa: CASSPYASGGFTDTQYF; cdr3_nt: TGTGCCAGCAGCCCCTATGCTAGCGGGGGTTTCACAGATACGCAGTATTTT
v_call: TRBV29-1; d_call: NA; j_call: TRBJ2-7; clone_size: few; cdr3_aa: CSVEDESGGQDLEQYF; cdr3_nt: TGCAGCGTTGAAGATGAGTCGGGGGGCCAGGACCTCGAGCAGTACTTC
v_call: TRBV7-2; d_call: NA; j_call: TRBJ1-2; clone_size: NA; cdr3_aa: CASSPPVVYGYTF; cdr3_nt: TGTGCCAGCAGCCCCCCCGTCGTCTATGGCTACACCTTC
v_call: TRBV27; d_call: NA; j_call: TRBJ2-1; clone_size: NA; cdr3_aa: CASSYLQGSYNEQFF; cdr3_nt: TGTGCCAGCAGTTATCTCCAGGGCAGTTACAATGAGCAGTTCTTC
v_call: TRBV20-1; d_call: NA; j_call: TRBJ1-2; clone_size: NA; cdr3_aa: CSAINVYGYTF; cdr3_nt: TGCAGTGCTATCAATGTCTATGGCTACACCTTC
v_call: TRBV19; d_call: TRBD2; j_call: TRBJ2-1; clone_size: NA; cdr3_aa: CASSTSGYNEQFF; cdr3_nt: TGTGCCAGTAGTACTAGCGGATACAATGAGCAGTTCTTC
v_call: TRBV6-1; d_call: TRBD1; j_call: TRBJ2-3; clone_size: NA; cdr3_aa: CASSEAAAGTGRTDTQYF; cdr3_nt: TGTGCCAGCAGTGAAGCTGCTGCGGGGACAGGTCGCACAGATACGCAGTATTTT
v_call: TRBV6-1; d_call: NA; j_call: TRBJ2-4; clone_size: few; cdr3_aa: CASATNQNSQYF; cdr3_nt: TGTGCCAGCGCGACCAACCAAAACAGTCAGTACTTC
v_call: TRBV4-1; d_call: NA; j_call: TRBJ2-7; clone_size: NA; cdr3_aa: CASSQETLASYEQYF; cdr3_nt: TGCGCCAGCAGCCAAGAAACTCTCGCCTCCTACGAGCAGTACTTC
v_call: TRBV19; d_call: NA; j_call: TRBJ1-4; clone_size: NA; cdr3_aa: CASSRDKTNEKLFF; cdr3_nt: TGTGCCAGTAGCAGGGACAAGACTAATGAAAAACTGTTTTTT
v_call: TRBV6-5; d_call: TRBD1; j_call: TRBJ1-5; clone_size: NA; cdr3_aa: CASSDPGQDQPQHF; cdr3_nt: TGTGCCAGCAGTGATCCGGGACAGGATCAGCCCCAGCATTTT
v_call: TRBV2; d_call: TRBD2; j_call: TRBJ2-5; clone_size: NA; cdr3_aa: CASSFRGLGGETQYF; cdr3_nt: TGTGCCAGCAGCTTCCGCGGACTAGGCGGAGAGACCCAGTACTTC
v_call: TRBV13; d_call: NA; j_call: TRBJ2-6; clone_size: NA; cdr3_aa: CASTLQGSGANGLTF; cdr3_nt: TGTGCCAGCACCTTACAGGGTTCTGGGGCCAACGGCCTGACTTTC
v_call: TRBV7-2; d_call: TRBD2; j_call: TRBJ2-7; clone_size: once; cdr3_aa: CASSLEASGVTSSYEQYF; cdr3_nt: TGTGCCAGCAGCTTAGAGGCTAGCGGGGTGACGAGCTCCTACGAGCAGTACTTC
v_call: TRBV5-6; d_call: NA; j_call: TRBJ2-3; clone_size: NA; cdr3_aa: CASSLVQGPSTDTQYF; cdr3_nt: TGTGCCAGCAGCTTGGTCCAGGGGCCAAGCACAGATACGCAGTATTTT
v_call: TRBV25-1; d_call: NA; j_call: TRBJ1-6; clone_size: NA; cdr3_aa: CASSERQINSPLHF; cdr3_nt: TGTGCCAGCAGTGAGAGGCAGATTAATTCACCCCTCCACTTT
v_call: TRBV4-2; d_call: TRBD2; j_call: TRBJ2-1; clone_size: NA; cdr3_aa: CASSQTSGGDYNEQFF; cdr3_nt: TGTGCCAGCAGCCAGACTAGCGGGGGGGATTACAATGAGCAGTTCTTC
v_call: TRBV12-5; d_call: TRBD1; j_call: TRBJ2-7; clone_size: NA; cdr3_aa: CASGLTRDRVPYEQYF; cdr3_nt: TGTGCTAGTGGTTTGACACGGGACAGGGTCCCCTACGAGCAGTACTTC
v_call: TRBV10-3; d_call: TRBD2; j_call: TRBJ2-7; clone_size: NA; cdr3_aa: CAISGSGGYAYEQYF; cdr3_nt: TGTGCCATCAGTGGGAGCGGGGGGTACGCCTACGAGCAGTACTTC
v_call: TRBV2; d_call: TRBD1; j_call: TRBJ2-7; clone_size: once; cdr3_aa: CASSLGTVSYEQYF; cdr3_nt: TGTGCCAGCAGTCTAGGGACAGTCTCCTACGAGCAGTACTTC
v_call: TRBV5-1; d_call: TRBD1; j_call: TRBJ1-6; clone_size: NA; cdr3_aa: CASSSKGQGNSPLHF; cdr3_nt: TGCGCCAGCAGCAGTAAGGGACAGGGGAATTCACCCCTCCACTTT